This T cell receptor (beta chain) was recorded in a study of Tregs in tolerant kidney transplant recipients. Germline V gene data show CDR1 as SQVTM and CDR2 as ANQGSEA. The CDR3 runs 15 residues. V shed 5 bases, J shed 0 bases, and the junction held 5 bases outside the gene matches. Clones were sequenced by immunoSEQ multiplex PCR, and TCRdb holds only the in-frame ones, with some missing. The sample yields approximately 17,000 clones, over 50% seen once. Comments on this clone: The antigen is not known.

The specimen sequenced was Tregs from blood cultured with allogeneic cells. The source is a human donor in good health. This chain connects TRBV29-1 to TRBJ2-1, with TRBD2 matching 9 bases. The CDR3 is CSVLAGESSYNEQFF. DNA for the CDR3: TGCAGCGTTTTAGCGGGGGAAAGCTCCTACAATGAGCAGTTCTTC.